The 6 T cell receptor beta chains presented below share a single source sample, sequenced in a study of blood T cells in healthy people across ages. It was with a sample-barcoded 5' primer and a J-beta primer mix that a second PCR of roughly 7 to 12 cycles was run. TCRdb called the 5' RACE reads again in MiXCR, with one record for every CDR3 protein. The sample holds some 1,800,000 distinct CDR3 sequences, roughly 43% seen once. The sequencing sample was made of blood. The receptors here all came from a human donor in good health.

The chain has TRBV7-9 and TRBJ1-2; the D gene is possibly TRBD1 (6 bases). V dropped 7 bases and J dropped 5 bases, with 20 bases sitting between them. The CDR3 is made up of 15 amino acids. CDR1 and CDR2 (germline): SEHNR, FQNEAQ (reference sequence). The CDR3, as DNA: TGTGCCAGCACACCGCGACGGACAGTCGATTATGGCTACACCTTC. It is translated as CASTPRRTVDYGYTF.

The V and J genes are TRBV7-9 and TRBJ2-3; the D gene is possibly TRBD2 (5 bases). The CDR3 covers 13 residues. Deletions cut 1 base from V and 6 bases from J, with 8 bases between. The germline V gene has CDR1 SEHNR and CDR2 FQNEAQ (reference sequence). The CDR3 DNA reads TGTGCCAGCAGCTTAGAAGAGGGTGATACGCAGTATTTT. Translation: CASSLEEGDTQYF.

This clonotype was seen a handful of times. This chain links TRBV28 with TRBJ2-1; D gene ambiguous. Germline CDR1 and CDR2: MDHEN and SYDVKM. V lost 3 bases and J 3 bases, leaving 6 bases between the germline ends. The CDR3 length is 13 residues. The CDR3 bases are TGTGCCAGCAGTTTGGCGGACTACAATGAGCAGTTCTTC. It codes for CASSLADYNEQFF.

This sequence joins TRBV4-2 and TRBJ2-1; possibly TRBD2 for D (6 bases). V was clipped by 0 bases and J by 2 bases, with 17 bases between them. CDR1 LGHNA and CDR2 YNFKEQ come from the germline V gene. CDR3 length: 18 amino acids. This chain's CDR3 is CASSQEGEAWRAYNEQFF. The DNA of the CDR3 is TGTGCCAGCAGCCAAGAGGGTGAGGCCTGGAGGGCCTACAATGAGCAGTTCTTC.

The rearrangement joins TRBV5-1 to TRBJ2-3; perhaps TRBD1 as D (5 bases). The CDR3 covers 15 residues. The germline V and J ends were trimmed by 4 bases and 6 bases, with 18 bases remaining between them. Germline V gene lookup returns CDR1 SGHRS and CDR2 YFSETQ. CDR3 in DNA: TGCGCCAGCAGCCAGGAAACCCAGGGCGGTGATACGCAGTATTTT. Protein sequence: CASSQETQGGDTQYF.

The chain is built from TRBV4-2 and TRBJ2-1; a possible D gene is TRBD1 (6 bases). Germline V gives CDR1 LGHNA, CDR2 YNFKEQ. The V end was cut by 1 base, the J end by 3 bases, with 13 bases between. The CDR3 has 16 residues. For the CDR3, the DNA is TGTGCCAGCAGCCAAGGACCGGGACAACACTACAATGAGCAGTTCTTC. This codes for CASSQGPGQHYNEQFF.